This T cell receptor (beta chain) emerged from a study of T cell responses to AZD1222 COVID-19 vaccine. Study-wide context: Doses given second, at about 4 or about 12 weeks, were pooled.

The protocol was immunoSEQ multiplex PCR, while the TCRdb copy is restricted to in-frame clones and leaves out a portion. The sample shows under 140,000 clones, roughly 85% of them seen only once. This clone was detected only a few times. Its antigen is still unknown. Study findings and constraints: Along spike, vaccine-associated CD4 TCRs were found throughout, with dominance at 160-218 and 743-854. After two AZD1222 doses, spike-specific TCR breadth and depth rose versus day 0. Only a handful of AZD1222 recipients, more than 5 in all, had baseline seropositivity.

The TCR comes from an adult in good health. The sequenced sample was peripheral blood, obtained on day 0 of AZD1222 vaccination.

The CDR3 coding sequence is TGCAGCGTTGAAATGGCTAGCGGGGGGTACAATGAGCAGTTCTTC. Translation gives CSVEMASGGYNEQFF. This sequence joins TRBV29-1 and TRBJ2-1; TRBD2 matches 11 bases. Per the germline V gene, CDR1 is SQVTM and CDR2 is ANQGSEA. CDR3 length: 15 amino acids. With 2 bases clipped from V and 4 bases from J, the junction kept 4 bases outside the gene matches.